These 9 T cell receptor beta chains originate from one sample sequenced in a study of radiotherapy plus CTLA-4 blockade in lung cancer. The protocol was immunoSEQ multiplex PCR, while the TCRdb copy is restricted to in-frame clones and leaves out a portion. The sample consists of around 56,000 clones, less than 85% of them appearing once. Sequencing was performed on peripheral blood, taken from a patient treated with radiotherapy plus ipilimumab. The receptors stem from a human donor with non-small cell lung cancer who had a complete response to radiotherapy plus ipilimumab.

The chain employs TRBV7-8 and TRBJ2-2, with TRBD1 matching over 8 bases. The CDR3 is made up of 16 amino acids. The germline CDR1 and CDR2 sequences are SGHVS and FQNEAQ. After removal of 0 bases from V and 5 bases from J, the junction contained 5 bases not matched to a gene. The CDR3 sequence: CASSLARTGFTGELFF. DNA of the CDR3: TGTGCCAGCAGCTTAGCTCGGACAGGGTTTACCGGGGAGCTGTTTTTT. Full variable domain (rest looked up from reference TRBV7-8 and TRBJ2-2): GAGVSQSPRYKVAKRGQDVALRCDPISGHVSLFWYQQALGQGPEFLTYFQNEAQLDKSGLPSDRFFAERPEGSVSTLKIQRTQQEDSAVYLCASSLARTGFTGELFFGEGSRLTVL.

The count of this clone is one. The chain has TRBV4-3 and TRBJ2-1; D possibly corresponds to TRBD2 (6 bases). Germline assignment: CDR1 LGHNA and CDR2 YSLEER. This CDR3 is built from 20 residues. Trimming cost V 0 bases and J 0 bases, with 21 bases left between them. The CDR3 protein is CASSQEFRGGRSSSYNEQFF. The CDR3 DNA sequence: TGCGCCAGCAGCCAAGAGTTTCGGGGAGGACGTTCGAGCTCCTACAATGAGCAGTTCTTC.

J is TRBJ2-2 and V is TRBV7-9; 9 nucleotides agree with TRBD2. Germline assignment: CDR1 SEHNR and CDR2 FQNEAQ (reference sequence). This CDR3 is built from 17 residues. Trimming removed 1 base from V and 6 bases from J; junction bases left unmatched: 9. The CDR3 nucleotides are TGTGCCAGCAGCTTAGAATTCGGCGGGGGGGCCGCCGGGGAGCTGTTTTTT. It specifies CASSLEFGGGAAGELFF.

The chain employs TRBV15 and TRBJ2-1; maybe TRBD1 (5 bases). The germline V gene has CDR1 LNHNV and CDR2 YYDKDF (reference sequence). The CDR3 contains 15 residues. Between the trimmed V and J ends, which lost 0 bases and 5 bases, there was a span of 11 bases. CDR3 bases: TGTGCCACCAGCAGAGACTGGGGCCTAGACAATGAGCAGTTCTTC. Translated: CATSRDWGLDNEQFF.

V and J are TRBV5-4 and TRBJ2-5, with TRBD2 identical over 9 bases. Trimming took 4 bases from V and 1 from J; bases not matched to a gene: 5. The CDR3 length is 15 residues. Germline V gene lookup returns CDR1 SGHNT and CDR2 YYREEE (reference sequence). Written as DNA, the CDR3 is TGTGCCAGCAGCGTGCGCGGGGGGGCCCAAGAGACCCAGTACTTC. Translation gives CASSVRGGAQETQYF.

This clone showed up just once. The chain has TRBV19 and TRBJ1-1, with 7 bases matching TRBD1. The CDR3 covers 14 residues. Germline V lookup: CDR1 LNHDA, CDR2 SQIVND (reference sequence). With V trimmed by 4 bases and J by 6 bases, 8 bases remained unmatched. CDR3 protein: CASSNGQVRAEAFF. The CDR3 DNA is TGTGCCAGTAGTAATGGACAGGTTCGCGCTGAAGCTTTCTTT. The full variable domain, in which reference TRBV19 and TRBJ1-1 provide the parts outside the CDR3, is DGGITQSPKYLFRKEGQNVTLSCEQNLNHDAMYWYRQDPGQGLRLIYYSQIVNDFQKGDIAEGYSVSREKKESFPLTVTSAQKNPTAFYLCASSNGQVRAEAFFGQGTRLTVV.

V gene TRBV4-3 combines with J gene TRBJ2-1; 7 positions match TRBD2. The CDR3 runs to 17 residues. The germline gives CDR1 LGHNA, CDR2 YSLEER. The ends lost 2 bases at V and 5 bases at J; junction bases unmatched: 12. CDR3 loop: CASSQNPPGGLNNEQFF. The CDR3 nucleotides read TGCGCCAGCAGCCAAAACCCGCCGGGGGGACTAAACAATGAGCAGTTCTTC.

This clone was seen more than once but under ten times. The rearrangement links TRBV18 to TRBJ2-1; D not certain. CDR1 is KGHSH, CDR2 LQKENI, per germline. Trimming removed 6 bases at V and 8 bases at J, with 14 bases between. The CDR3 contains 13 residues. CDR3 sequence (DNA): TGTGCCAGCTCTCCCCCCCCTACGGATGAGCAGTTCTTC. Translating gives CASSPPPTDEQFF.

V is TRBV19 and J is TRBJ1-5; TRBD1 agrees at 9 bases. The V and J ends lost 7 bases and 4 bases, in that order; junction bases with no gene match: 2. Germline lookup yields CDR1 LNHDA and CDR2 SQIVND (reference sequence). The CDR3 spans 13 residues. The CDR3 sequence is CASMDRGNQPQHF. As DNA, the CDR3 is TGTGCCAGTATGGACAGGGGAAATCAGCCCCAGCATTTT.